One and the same sample provided the 21 T cell receptor beta chains below, sequenced in a study of long-term antiretroviral therapy in people with HIV. An immunoSEQ assay, version v3.0, was performed at survey level. TCRdb's table, derived via immunoSEQ multiplex PCR, lists solely in-frame clones and lacks some. Counted here are tens of thousands of clones, approximately 90% occurring once; the ten biggest clones make up almost 7.5%. The specimen comprised unsorted PBMCs, sampled around 5 years before starting antiretroviral therapy. The source is a man between 45 and 60 years old with HIV.

V usage is TRBV2 and J usage is TRBJ2-7; 9 nucleotides match TRBD1. Germline lookup yields CDR1 SNHLY and CDR2 FYNNEI. The junction had 10 bases not matched to a gene; V was cut back by 6 bases and J by 7 bases. The CDR3 is 14 residues long. The CDR3 here is CASRVRTGEGEQYF. In DNA form, the CDR3 reads TGTGCCAGCAGGGTCAGGACAGGGGAGGGGGAGCAGTACTTC.

The CDR3 region is CASSRGLARETQYF. The DNA of the CDR3 is TGTGCCAGCAGCCGAGGACTAGCCAGGGAGACCCAGTACTTC. The J gene is TRBJ2-5, the V gene TRBV7-2, with 8 bases aligning to TRBD2. The CDR3 extends over 14 amino acids. V was clipped by 5 bases and J by 5 bases; unmatched bases: 7. Germline assignment: CDR1 SGHTA and CDR2 FQGNSA.

The chain links TRBV28 to TRBJ2-1; the D is unclear. Looked up from germline, CDR1 is MDHEN and CDR2 is SYDVKM. The CDR3 has 11 residues. This CDR3 reads CISGAYNEQFF. The CDR3 DNA follows: TGTATAAGTGGGGCCTACAATGAGCAGTTCTTC. The whole variable domain, filled in from reference TRBV28 and TRBJ2-1, reads DVKVTQSSRYLVKRTGEKVFLECVQDMDHENMFWYRQDPGLGLRLIYFSYDVKMKEKGDIPEGYSVSREKKERFSLILESASTNQTSMYLCISGAYNEQFFGPGTRLTVL.

V is TRBV10-2 and J is TRBJ2-7; the match to TRBD2 covers 8 bases. CDR1 is WSHSY and CDR2 is SAAADI in the germline V gene. The CDR3 spans 14 residues. J lost 7 bases, V lost 6 bases, and 11 bases had no gene match. The CDR3 nucleotides read TGCGCCAGCAGAGGGGGTAGCGGGGTAGGGGAGCAGTACTTC. Amino acids: CASRGGSGVGEQYF.

The rearrangement uses TRBV6-1 and TRBJ2-3; a possible D gene is TRBD1 (6 bases). From germline, CDR1 is MNHNS and CDR2 SASEGT. V shed 7 bases and J shed 6 bases, with 14 bases lying between them. There are 13 residues in the CDR3. The CDR3 DNA reads as TGTGCCAGCAAATTACAGGGATCCGATACGCAGTATTTT. Protein product: CASKLQGSDTQYF.

The CDR3 sequence is CASQENYQATEAFF. The CDR3 DNA is TGTGCCAGCCAAGAAAATTACCAGGCCACTGAAGCTTTCTTT. The gene calls are TRBV18 and TRBJ1-1; D ambiguous. Germline lookup yields CDR1 KGHSH and CDR2 LQKENI. The germline V and J ends were trimmed by 8 bases and 4 bases, with 17 bases remaining between them. This CDR3 spans 14 amino acids.

This clone was observed a single time. The chain is built from TRBV11-2 and TRBJ2-1; D assignment may be TRBD1 or TRBD2 (5 bases each). CDR1 is SGHAT and CDR2 is FQNNGV in the germline V gene. The ends were cut back, 5 bases at V and 8 bases at J, with 28 bases in the middle. CDR3 length: 18 amino acids. CDR3 sequence: CASSEFRDFPAIQDEQFF. In DNA, the CDR3 is TGTGCCAGCAGCGAATTTCGGGATTTTCCGGCTATACAGGATGAGCAGTTCTTC.

The V gene is TRBV29-1, the J gene TRBJ2-1; tentatively, D is TRBD1 or TRBD2 (6 bases each). This CDR3 spans 14 amino acids. The V end was cut by 6 bases, the J end by 5 bases, with 17 bases between. CDR1 and CDR2 from the germline V gene are SQVTM and ANQGSEA. The CDR3 reads CSVQAWGANNEQFF. As DNA, the CDR3 is TGCAGCGTACAAGCTTGGGGGGCCAACAATGAGCAGTTCTTC.

The chain couples TRBV21-1 to TRBJ2-7; the table's D gene call, TRBD2, was not cross checked with the DNA. TRBV21-1 is a documented pseudogene. CDR3 length: 15 amino acids. In DNA form, the CDR3 reads TGTGCCAGCAGCGCCCGCGGGACGGCTGCCTACGAGCAGTACTTC. It codes for CASSARGTAAYEQYF.

This chain connects TRBV14 to TRBJ2-2; no reliable D call. Germline CDR1 SGHDN, CDR2 FVKESK. The CDR3 loop spans 14 amino acids. Trimming removed 4 bases at V and 3 bases at J, with 9 bases between. The CDR3 here is CASSLLVYTGELFF. CDR3 in DNA: TGTGCCAGCAGCCTCCTAGTCTACACCGGGGAGCTGTTTTTT.

The chain uses TRBV6-6 and TRBJ2-3; tentatively, D is TRBD2 (7 bases). With 8 bases removed from V and 3 bases from J, the gap between germline ends came to 15 bases. Germline CDR1 is MNHNY and CDR2 is SVGAGI (reference sequence). The CDR3 extends over 14 amino acids. The DNA of the CDR3 is TGTGCCAGCCTGGGCGGGGGCCTTACAGATACGCAGTATTTT. Translating gives CASLGGGLTDTQYF.

V is TRBV19 and J is TRBJ1-1; no clear D. With 7 bases removed from V and 0 bases from J, the gap between germline ends came to 12 bases. CDR3 length: 14 amino acids. Germline V gene data show CDR1 as LNHDA and CDR2 as SQIVND (reference sequence). The CDR3 sequence is CASKFRQMNTEAFF. The CDR3 DNA follows: TGTGCCAGTAAATTCCGGCAGATGAACACTGAAGCTTTCTTT.

The V call is TRBV18, the J call TRBJ2-2; 8 positions agree with TRBD1. The CDR3 extends over 15 amino acids. V shed 4 bases and J 1 base; nucleotides not matched to a gene: 2. The germline V gene encodes CDR1 KGHSH and CDR2 LQKENI. In DNA form, the CDR3 reads TGTGCCAGCTCACGTGGGACAGGGAACACCGGGGAGCTGTTTTTT. Translation: CASSRGTGNTGELFF.

The chain carries TRBV7-9 and TRBJ2-5; D remains ambiguous. The CDR3 is 16 amino acids. V gave up 8 bases and J gave up 4 bases, with 23 bases separating them. In germline, CDR1 is SEHNR, CDR2 FQNEAQ (reference sequence). The CDR3 loop reads CASSGRHRVNLETQYF. CDR3 bases: TGTGCCAGCTCGGGCAGGCATAGGGTAAATTTAGAGACCCAGTACTTC. The full variable domain, its missing parts supplied by reference TRBV7-9 and TRBJ2-5, is DTGVSQNPRHKITKRGQNVTFRCDPISEHNRLYWYRQTLGQGPEFLTYFQNEAQLEKSRLLSDRFSAERPKGSFSTLEIQRTEQGDSAMYLCASSGRHRVNLETQYFGPGTRLLVL.

V gene TRBV6-5 combines with J gene TRBJ2-1; D gene unclear. This CDR3 spans 14 amino acids. The V end lost 5 bases, the J end lost 3 bases, and 11 bases lay between the germline ends. CDR1 is MNHEY and CDR2 is SVGAGI in the germline V gene. The CDR3 spells CASSRDWGYNEQFF. CDR3 nucleotides: TGTGCCAGCAGTCGTGACTGGGGCTACAATGAGCAGTTCTTC.

The rearrangement links TRBV4-3 to TRBJ2-7; TRBD1 aligns across 10 bases. Germline V gene sequence: CDR1 LGHNA, CDR2 YSLEER. The length of the CDR3 is 15 residues. J was trimmed by 1 base and V by 4 bases; bases with no gene match: 4. The CDR3 sequence: CASSRQGQGSYEQYF. In nucleotides, the CDR3 is TGCGCCAGCAGCCGACAGGGACAGGGGTCCTACGAGCAGTACTTC.

This clone has just one count. The chain links TRBV29-1 to TRBJ1-1; 7 bases map to TRBD1. Germline V gene lookup returns CDR1 SQVTM and CDR2 ANQGSEA. J lost 10 bases, V lost 4 bases, and 9 bases had no gene match. There are 12 residues in the CDR3. The CDR3 region is CSVVGSRTGAFF. CDR3 coding DNA: TGCAGCGTTGTAGGTTCGCGGACAGGAGCTTTCTTT. The complete variable domain, with remaining parts taken from reference TRBV29-1 and TRBJ1-1, reads SAVISQKPSRDICQRGTSLTIQCQVDSQVTMMFWYRQQPGQSLTLIATANQGSEATYESGFVIDKFPISRPNLTFSTLTVSNMSPEDSSIYLCSVVGSRTGAFFGQGTRLTVV.

The chain combines TRBV30 with TRBJ2-5; 11 bases align to TRBD2. The CDR3 runs 17 residues. The ends lost 5 bases at V and 5 bases at J; junction bases unmatched: 16. The germline CDR1 and CDR2 sequences are GTSNPN and SVGIG (reference sequence). CDR3 nucleotide sequence: TGTGCCTGGGCCCAGGGAACTAGCGGGAGTATGGAGGAGACCCAGTACTTC. Its translation is CAWAQGTSGSMEETQYF.

V and J are TRBV11-2 and TRBJ1-2; 10 nucleotides match TRBD1. CDR1 SGHAT and CDR2 FQNNGV come from the germline V gene. The CDR3 extends over 15 amino acids. V shed 0 bases, J shed 4 bases, and the junction held 2 bases outside the gene matches. CDR3 sequence reads: CASSLDWDRGYGYTF. CDR3 bases: TGTGCCAGCAGCTTAGATTGGGACAGGGGCTATGGCTACACCTTC.

This sequence joins TRBV9 and TRBJ2-3, with 8 bases lining up with TRBD2. J lost 4 bases, V lost 0 bases, and 7 bases had no gene match. This CDR3 has 16 amino acids. Germline CDR1 SGDLS, CDR2 YYNGEE. This CDR3 is CASSVDGAGVSDTQYF. In DNA, the CDR3 is TGTGCCAGCAGCGTAGACGGAGCGGGAGTTTCAGATACGCAGTATTTT.

The rearrangement uses TRBV18 and TRBJ1-2; TRBD1 is a possible D gene (5 bases). CDR1 and CDR2 from the germline V gene are KGHSH and LQKENI. V gave up 3 bases and J gave up 1 base, with 12 bases separating them. CDR3 length equals 15 residues. The CDR3 region is CASSPAQGGNYGYTF. CDR3 sequence (DNA): TGTGCCAGCTCACCCGCCCAGGGAGGTAACTATGGCTACACCTTC.